What follows are 2 T cell receptor beta chains derived from one specimen sequenced in a study of blood T cell repertoires in COVID-19. Assay used: immunoSEQ multiplex PCR; TCRdb lists only in-frame clones, some missing. The repertoire holds around 41,000 clones, with 85% to 95% as singletons. Material for sequencing was peripheral blood. The receptor source for this set is a human donor in a cohort sampled during active COVID-19.

The chain joins TRBV10-1 to TRBJ1-3, with no clear D. This CDR3 comprises 14 residues. Trimming removed 5 bases from V and 0 bases from J, with 8 bases in between. Germline CDR1 reads WNHNN; CDR2 reads SYGVQD (reference sequence). The CDR3 nucleotides are TGCGCCAGCAGTTCTGACTGCTCTGGAAACACCATATATTTT. Translating it yields CASSSDCSGNTIYF.

This chain connects TRBV7-2 to TRBJ1-2; 10 bases map to TRBD1. The CDR3 contains 15 residues. Germline CDR1 SGHTA, CDR2 FQGNSA. Losses at the gene ends were 3 bases for V and 4 bases for J; bases not matched to a gene: 5. CDR3 sequence reads: CASSFGQGDIYGYTF. The CDR3 region has the DNA TGTGCCAGCAGCTTCGGACAGGGGGATATCTATGGCTACACCTTC.